This is a list of T cell receptor beta chains from one sample in a study of T-cell reconstitution after alpha-beta-depleted transplantation in children. TCRdb reprocessed the PCR reads via MiXCR and lists one record per CDR3 protein. The sample has about 120,000 distinct CDR3 sequences; more than 20% are singletons. The input for sequencing was PBMCs, mostly from graft donor cells, taken 180 days after TCRalphabeta/CD19-depleted stem cell transplant. The origin of the receptors is a male patient aged 2 to 10 who had a stem cell transplant for chronic granulomatous disease, so the T cells may come from the graft donor. Each CDR3 is given with its conserved first and last residue. D genes are given only for firm matches. The size of a clone is reported for some rows only, either as once, few or many, or as a class for expanded clones.

TRBV5-1	TRBJ2-2	many	.	CASSLLKTMIANTGELFF	TGCGCCAGCAGCTTACTCAAAACAATGATCGCGAACACCGGGGAGCTGTTTTTT
TRBV5-5	TRBJ1-6	.	TRBD1	CASSLGTGRNSPLHF	TGTGCCAGCAGCTTGGGGACAGGGAGGAATTCACCCCTCCACTTT
TRBV29-1	TRBJ2-6	many	.	CSFRNSKANVLTF	TGCAGCTTTAGAAACTCCAAAGCCAACGTCCTGACTTTC
TRBV5-1	TRBJ2-1	few	TRBD2	CASSLGLAGVHEQFF	TGCGCCAGCAGCTTAGGACTAGCGGGAGTCCATGAGCAGTTCTTC
TRBV5-1	TRBJ2-1	.	TRBD2	CASSASGSSYNEQFF	TGCGCCAGCAGCGCTAGCGGGAGCTCCTACAATGAGCAGTTCTTC
TRBV20-1	TRBJ1-2	many	.	CSARPPGGGYTF	TGCAGTGCTAGACCCCCAGGAGGTGGCTACACCTTC
TRBV12-3/TRBV12-4	TRBJ1-2	.	.	CASSAGVQGYGYTF	TGTGCCAGCAGTGCCGGCGTACAGGGCTATGGCTACACCTTC
TRBV12-3/TRBV12-4	TRBJ2-3	many	.	CASRPGPSSTDTQYF	TGTGCCAGCAGGCCCGGACCCTCTAGCACAGATACGCAGTATTTT
TRBV27	TRBJ2-1	few	.	CASSSPAGEGNEQFF	TGTGCCAGCAGTTCGCCCGCAGGGGAGGGCAATGAGCAGTTCTTC
TRBV5-1	TRBJ2-7	many	.	CASSLEGSNFFYEQYF	TGCGCCAGCAGCTTGGAAGGCTCTAACTTTTTCTACGAGCAGTACTTC
TRBV5-5	TRBJ1-3	few	.	CASSLVAGPSYSGNTIYF	TGTGCCAGCAGCTTGGTCGCAGGGCCCTCATACTCTGGAAACACCATATATTTT
TRBV4-3	TRBJ2-6	.	.	CASSRGSSGANVLTF	TGCGCCAGCAGCCGAGGCAGCTCTGGGGCCAACGTCCTGACTTTC
TRBV12-3/TRBV12-4	TRBJ2-1	.	TRBD1	CASSFYRGLFNEQFF	TGTGCCAGCAGTTTTTACAGGGGGCTATTCAATGAGCAGTTCTTC
TRBV29-1	TRBJ1-1	.	.	CSVRSGMGNTEAFF	TGCAGCGTGCGGAGCGGGATGGGGAACACTGAAGCTTTCTTT
TRBV29-1	TRBJ2-2	few	TRBD2	CGCPGGGNTGELFF	TGCGGCTGCCCGGGGGGAGGGAACACCGGGGAGCTGTTTTTT
TRBV12-3/TRBV12-4	TRBJ2-7	few	.	CASSPYSTTYEQYF	TGTGCCAGCAGCCCATACTCAACCACCTACGAGCAGTACTTC
TRBV7-9	TRBJ2-7	few	TRBD1	CASSKLRDRGVQQYF	TGTGCCAGCAGCAAACTCCGGGACAGGGGAGTGCAGCAGTACTTC
TRBV7-2	TRBJ2-7	.	.	CASSSTGTGSSYEQYF	TGTGCCAGCAGTTCCACCGGGACTGGGAGCTCCTACGAGCAGTACTTC
TRBV5-5	TRBJ2-1	.	TRBD2	CASSPLSGRQRNNEQFF	TGTGCCAGCAGCCCGCTTAGCGGGAGACAAAGGAACAATGAGCAGTTCTTC
TRBV5-1	TRBJ2-2	.	.	CASRELLRDQNTGELFF	TGCGCCAGCAGAGAACTCCTGAGGGACCAAAACACCGGGGAGCTGTTTTTT
TRBV29-1	TRBJ1-1	.	.	CSAGDNGAFF	TGCAGCGCCGGGGATAATGGAGCTTTCTTT
TRBV15	TRBJ2-5	few	TRBD1	CATSNPRQGQETQYF	TGTGCCACCAGCAATCCCCGACAGGGCCAAGAGACCCAGTACTTC
TRBV7-2	TRBJ2-1	many	TRBD2	CASSLGVSGIGQFF	TGTGCCAGCAGCTTAGGGGTTAGCGGGATAGGGCAGTTCTTC
TRBV18	TRBJ1-1	.	.	CASSPNLNTEAFF	TGTGCCAGCTCACCGAACTTGAACACTGAAGCTTTCTTT
TRBV29-1	TRBJ2-7	.	TRBD1	CSALQGAPLYEQYF	TGCAGCGCACTACAGGGGGCGCCTCTTTACGAGCAGTACTTC
TRBV5-1	TRBJ2-2	.	.	CASSLAHANTGELFF	TGCGCCAGCAGCTTGGCCCACGCGAACACCGGGGAGCTGTTTTTT
TRBV12-3/TRBV12-4	TRBJ2-7	many	TRBD2	CASSWLAGGPGYYEQYF	TGTGCCAGCAGTTGGCTAGCGGGAGGGCCAGGGTACTACGAGCAGTACTTC
TRBV20-1	TRBJ2-1	many	.	CSARGLWGPPLYNEQFF	TGCAGTGCTAGAGGATTGTGGGGGCCCCCCCTCTACAATGAGCAGTTCTTC
TRBV5-1	TRBJ2-1	many	.	CASSLSGGEQFF	TGCGCCAGCAGCTTGAGCGGAGGTGAGCAGTTCTTC
TRBV20-1	TRBJ2-6	many	TRBD1	CSARVLPGQGDSGANVLTF	TGCAGTGCTAGAGTTCTCCCGGGACAGGGGGACTCTGGGGCCAACGTCCTGACTTTC
TRBV3-1	TRBJ2-1	.	.	CASSQRNERFF	TGTGCCAGCAGCCAACGGAATGAGCGGTTCTTC
TRBV20-1	TRBJ2-4	.	.	CSAETYTGTKNIQYF	TGCAGTGCAGAAACCTACACAGGGACCAAAAACATTCAGTACTTC
TRBV29-1	TRBJ2-7	.	TRBD1	CSAETGVNYEQYF	TGCAGCGCCGAGACAGGGGTCAACTACGAGCAGTACTTC
TRBV12-3/TRBV12-4	TRBJ2-1	.	.	CASSLEVGEQFF	TGTGCCAGCAGTTTAGAGGTAGGGGAGCAGTTCTTC
TRBV7-2	TRBJ2-1	once	.	CASSSGGLEQFF	TGTGCCAGCAGCTCCGGAGGGCTTGAGCAGTTCTTC
TRBV5-1	TRBJ1-2	.	.	CASSFNSLNYGYTF	TGCGCCAGCAGCTTTAACAGTCTTAACTATGGCTACACCTTC
TRBV9	TRBJ1-1	.	TRBD1	CASSVTPTGGGTEAFF	TGTGCCAGCAGCGTTACTCCGACAGGGGGTGGCACTGAAGCTTTCTTT
TRBV6-5	TRBJ1-2	many	.	CASSQDRDGYTF	TGTGCCAGCAGCCAAGACCGTGATGGCTACACCTTC
TRBV12-3/TRBV12-4	TRBJ1-2	.	TRBD1	CASSLRDSVYGYTF	TGTGCCAGCAGTTTACGGGACAGTGTCTATGGCTACACCTTC
TRBV10-3	TRBJ2-1	few	.	CAISESPIFPGNEQFF	TGTGCCATCAGTGAGTCGCCGATATTTCCCGGGAATGAGCAGTTCTTC
TRBV5-5	TRBJ2-3	many	.	CASSLADTDTQYF	TGTGCCAGCAGTCTGGCGGACACAGATACGCAGTATTTT
TRBV4-2	TRBJ2-7	.	.	CASSQDKGRSSYEQYF	TGTGCCAGCAGCCAAGATAAAGGCCGGAGCTCCTACGAGCAGTACTTC
TRBV19	TRBJ2-2	.	TRBD1	CASSPGTGDTGELFF	TGTGCCAGTAGTCCCGGGACAGGGGACACCGGGGAGCTGTTTTTT
TRBV6-5	TRBJ2-3	many	.	CASSTPSFQQYF	TGTGCCAGCAGTACTCCTTCTTTTCAGCAGTATTTT
TRBV6-1	TRBJ2-7	many	TRBD1	CASSEWGTDYEQYF	TGTGCCAGCAGTGAATGGGGGACAGACTACGAGCAGTACTTC
TRBV27	TRBJ2-1	once	TRBD1	CASCAQGVYNEQFF	TGTGCCTCCTGCGCGCAGGGGGTCTACAATGAGCAGTTCTTC
TRBV20-1	TRBJ1-6	few	.	CSARVHAGNNSPLHF	TGCAGTGCTAGAGTGCATGCCGGAAATAATTCACCCCTCCACTTT
TRBV20-1	TRBJ2-3	.	.	CSASRTTDTQYF	TGCAGTGCTAGTCGTACCACAGATACGCAGTATTTT
TRBV4-1	TRBJ1-1	many	.	CASSQVAGLGTEAFF	TGCGCCAGCAGCCAAGTTGCGGGGCTGGGCACTGAAGCTTTCTTT
TRBV4-1	TRBJ2-7	.	.	CASSQDFLAYEQYF	TGCGCCAGCAGCCAAGATTTTCTAGCCTACGAGCAGTACTTC
TRBV29-1	TRBJ2-1	few	TRBD1	CSVERGEQGVHNEQFF	TGCAGCGTTGAGAGAGGGGAACAGGGGGTCCACAATGAGCAGTTCTTC
TRBV7-2	TRBJ2-5	.	TRBD1	CASSFDRDAETQYF	TGTGCCAGCAGCTTCGACAGGGATGCGGAGACCCAGTACTTC
TRBV5-1	TRBJ2-1	many	TRBD2	CASSLAGGVDEQFF	TGCGCCAGCAGCCTAGCGGGAGGTGTGGATGAGCAGTTCTTC
TRBV10-3	TRBJ2-7	.	TRBD2	CATRGAYEQYF	TGTGCCACCCGGGGGGCCTACGAGCAGTACTTC
TRBV4-2	TRBJ2-1	.	TRBD2	CATKQASGNNEQFF	TGTGCCACCAAGCAGGCTAGCGGCAACAATGAGCAGTTCTTC